This is a list of T cell receptor beta chains from one sample in a study of graft-versus-host responses after intestinal transplantation. These receptors are not linked to any known antigen. TCRdb's table, derived via immunoSEQ multiplex PCR, lists solely in-frame clones and lacks some. The table shows about 94,000 clones, with around 90% occurring only once. The sequencing used unstimulated CD8+ T cells sorted from spleen or lymph node cells, collected before intestinal transplant. The receptors come from a human donor who received an intestinal transplant. Both conserved end residues are trimmed from each CDR3.

j_call v_call cdr3_aa
TRBJ1-4 TRBV9 ASSPHPRTGGDEKLF
TRBJ2-3 TRBV19 ASSITADTQY
TRBJ2-2 TRBV6-1 ATEDWTGRTGELF
TRBJ2-2 TRBV29-1 SVFVVQVGTGELF
TRBJ2-2 TRBV19 ASSMTGAGELF
TRBJ2-7 TRBV19 ASSIGSFSTGSLYEQY
TRBJ1-2 TRBV9 ASSVEDRGLYGYT
TRBJ2-1 TRBV7-9 ASSTGRGDNEQF
TRBJ1-3 TRBV7-7 ASNKSGGLTGENTIY
TRBJ2-7 TRBV6-5 ASNERGPYEQY
TRBJ2-7 TRBV4-2 ASSGLAGSGYEQY
TRBJ1-1 TRBV9 ASSGDRVGSEAF
TRBJ2-3 TRBV10-1 ASRGQGSDTQY
TRBJ2-7 TRBV5-6 ASSSSGEPSYEQY
TRBJ2-2 TRBV30 AWLAGANTGELF
TRBJ1-1 TRBV7-8 ASSLATVVGAMNTEAF
TRBJ2-2 TRBV27 ASSFSGNTGELF
TRBJ1-5 TRBV6-5 ASSTRGGGNQPQH
TRBJ2-7 TRBV4-2 ASSQVGRKGGEQY
TRBJ2-3 TRBV4-1 ASSQDRSTDTQY
TRBJ1-5 TRBV11-2 ASSLGTGGYQPQH
TRBJ1-2 TRBV7-9 ASSLADREAYGYT
TRBJ2-7 TRBV27 ASSLRDRGVDEQY
TRBJ2-1 TRBV15 ATSRTAGGPANEQF
TRBJ2-7 TRBV9 ASSVEGGAYEQY
TRBJ2-1 TRBV1 TSSHQGLAGEVNEQF
TRBJ1-2 TRBV7-9 ASSLAVTYGYT
TRBJ2-2 TRBV6-1 ASSESAANTGELF
TRBJ2-7 TRBV6-6 ASSSSSYEQY
TRBJ2-2 TRBV4-1 ASSQDRTGGGGELF
TRBJ2-1 TRBV6-5 ASSYSLAGRPDEQF
TRBJ2-7 TRBV7-9 ASSLAPGQGPYEQY
TRBJ2-3 TRBV5-1 ASSFPQRFRGREVTDTQY
TRBJ2-3 TRBV5-4 ASSEGGTDTQY
TRBJ1-1 TRBV6-6 ASSYYSLNTEAF
TRBJ1-2 TRBV5-4 ASSRGGPSYGYT
TRBJ1-1 TRBV30 AWSPGRGTEAF
TRBJ2-7 TRBV5-5 ASSLGGTSGYEQY
TRBJ2-7 TRBV29-1 SVEESGATYEQY
TRBJ1-4 TRBV6-1 ASSEVAGSTNEKLF
TRBJ2-7 TRBV9 ASSGGGVAYEQY
TRBJ2-5 TRBV6-1 ASRGLDQRGETQY
TRBJ2-7 TRBV28 ASVRSGSEYEQY
TRBJ2-1 TRBV6-6 ASSASLSGGRDEQF
TRBJ2-3 TRBV5-6 ASSLSFSTDTQY
TRBJ2-7 TRBV28 AITLGEGAYEQY
TRBJ2-7 TRBV4-1 ASSLRDSSSYEQY
TRBJ2-1 TRBV13 ASSRTGGHLYNEQF
TRBJ2-2 TRBV5-1 ASSLSGENTGELF
TRBJ2-5 TRBV5-1 ASSSRSEGAGETQY
TRBJ1-2 TRBV19 ASSTILWGDGYT
TRBJ2-1 TRBV11-2 ASSLDRRGGGRTYNEQF
TRBJ1-5 TRBV5-6 ASRASNQPQH
TRBJ2-2 TRBV7-2 ASSLIPTQGRHTGELF
TRBJ1-5 TRBV19 ASSIVRLGQPQH
TRBJ1-2 TRBV5-4 ASRRTGWANYGYT
TRBJ1-1 TRBV5-1 ASSPQQGAPTEAF
TRBJ1-1 TRBV5-1 ASSLGPGENTEAF